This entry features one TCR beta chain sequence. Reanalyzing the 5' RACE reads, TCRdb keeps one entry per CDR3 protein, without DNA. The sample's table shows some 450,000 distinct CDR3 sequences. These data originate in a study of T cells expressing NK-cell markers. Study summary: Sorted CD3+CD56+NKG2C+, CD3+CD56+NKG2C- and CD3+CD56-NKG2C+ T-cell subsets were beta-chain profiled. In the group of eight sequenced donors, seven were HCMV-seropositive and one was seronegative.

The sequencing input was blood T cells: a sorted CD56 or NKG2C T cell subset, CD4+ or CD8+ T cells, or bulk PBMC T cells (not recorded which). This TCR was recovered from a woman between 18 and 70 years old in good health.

CDR3 amino acids: CSVRPGTVQETQYF. V usage is TRBV29-1 and J usage is TRBJ2-5; TCRdb reports TRBD1, a call that lacks DNA to check it against. The germline CDR1 and CDR2 sequences are SQVTM and ANQGSEA. CDR3 length: 14 amino acids.